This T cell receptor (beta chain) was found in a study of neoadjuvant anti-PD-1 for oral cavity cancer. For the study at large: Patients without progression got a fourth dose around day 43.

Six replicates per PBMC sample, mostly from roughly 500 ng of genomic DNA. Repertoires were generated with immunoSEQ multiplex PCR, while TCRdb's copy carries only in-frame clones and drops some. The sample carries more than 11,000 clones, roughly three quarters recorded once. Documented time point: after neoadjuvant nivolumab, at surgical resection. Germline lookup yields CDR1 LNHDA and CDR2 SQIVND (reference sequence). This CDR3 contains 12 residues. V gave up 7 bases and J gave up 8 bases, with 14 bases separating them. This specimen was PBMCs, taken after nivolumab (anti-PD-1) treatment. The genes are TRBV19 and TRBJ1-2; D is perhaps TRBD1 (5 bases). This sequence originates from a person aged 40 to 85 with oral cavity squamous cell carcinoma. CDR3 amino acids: CASTLGGRGYTF. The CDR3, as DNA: TGTGCCAGTACTCTGGGGGGTCGCGGCTACACCTTC.